The 14 T cell receptor beta chains below all came from one sample that was sequenced in a study of PD-1 blockade in classical Hodgkin lymphoma. This table comes from immunoSEQ multiplex PCR, and its TCRdb copy is limited to in-frame clones, with some not included. The table includes about 40,000 clones, less than 80% detected once. No patient escaped relapse after autologous stem cell transplantation, and brentuximab vedotin exposure varied. Here the sequenced sample was peripheral blood mononuclear cells (PBMCs), taken at baseline. The receptors were gathered from a human donor with classical Hodgkin lymphoma.

J is TRBJ2-7 and V is TRBV11-2; D is possibly TRBD1 (6 bases). Germline CDR1 is SGHAT and CDR2 is FQNNGV. Trimming left V 4 bases short and J 3 bases short, with 16 bases between. This CDR3 contains 15 residues. CDR3 amino acids: CASSSQGRGLYEQYF. The CDR3 bases are TGTGCCAGCAGCTCACAGGGTCGAGGACTCTACGAGCAGTACTTC. The entire variable domain, with the rest obtained from reference TRBV11-2 and TRBJ2-7, is as follows: EAGVAQSPRYKIIEKRQSVAFWCNPISGHATLYWYQQILGQGPKLLIQFQNNGVVDDSQLPKDRFSAERLKGVDSTLKIQPAKLEDSAVYLCASSSQGRGLYEQYFGPGTRLTVT.

V is TRBV19 and J is TRBJ2-3; D is possibly TRBD1 (7 bases). CDR3 length equals 15 residues. The germline V and J ends were trimmed by 3 bases and 6 bases, with 16 bases remaining between them. Germline V lookup: CDR1 LNHDA, CDR2 SQIVND (reference sequence). CDR3 sequence reads: CASSIGGGGGDTQYF. CDR3 sequence (DNA): TGTGCCAGTAGTATCGGAGGGGGCGGTGGGGATACGCAGTATTTT.

V is TRBV4-1 and J is TRBJ1-2, with 9 bases fitting TRBD1. The length of the CDR3 is 14 residues. Unmatched junction bases numbered 4, after V lost 1 base and J lost 7 bases. Germline-derived CDR1 and CDR2 are MGHRA and YSYEKL. The CDR3 loop is CASSQGDRAGGYTF. DNA for the CDR3: TGCGCCAGCAGCCAAGGGGACAGGGCGGGTGGCTACACCTTC.

V is TRBV28 and J is TRBJ1-6, with D possibly being TRBD1 (5 bases). CDR1 and CDR2 from the germline V gene are MDHEN and SYDVKM. The CDR3 has 19 amino acids. Trimming took 5 bases from V and 0 from J, leaving 20 bases between them. The CDR3 DNA reads as TGTGCCAGCAGTCCCTCGCCCCGACAGTTAAGCTCCTATAATTCACCCCTCCACTTT. Its protein product is CASSPSPRQLSSYNSPLHF.

The chain links TRBV5-4 to TRBJ1-1; 7 bases map to TRBD1. Trimming removed 1 base from V and 4 bases from J; junction bases left unmatched: 7. Germline loops: CDR1 SGHNT, CDR2 YYREEE (reference sequence). This CDR3 has 15 residues. CDR3 sequence (DNA): TGTGCCAGCAGCTTGAGGCAGGGGGGAGGCACTGAAGCTTTCTTT. It encodes CASSLRQGGGTEAFF.

The rearrangement uses TRBV19 and TRBJ2-2; D might be TRBD1 (6 bases). Between the trimmed V and J ends, which lost 5 bases and 3 bases, there was a span of 10 bases. Germline CDR1 is LNHDA and CDR2 is SQIVND (reference sequence). The CDR3 runs to 14 residues. CDR3 protein: CASSPGQYTGELFF. DNA of the CDR3: TGTGCCAGTAGTCCCGGACAGTACACCGGGGAGCTGTTTTTT.

V and J are TRBV29-1 and TRBJ2-5; 9 nucleotides align to TRBD2. V gave up 5 bases and J gave up 3 bases; unmatched junction bases: 7. Germline-derived CDR1 and CDR2 are SQVTM and ANQGSEA. The CDR3 sequence is 14 residues long. In DNA form, the CDR3 reads TGCAGCGTTTTAGCGGGAGTTCGAGAAGAGACCCAGTACTTC. As protein: CSVLAGVREETQYF.

J is TRBJ2-7 and V is TRBV11-2, with a possible D match to TRBD2 (5 bases). Trimming removed 4 bases at V and 1 base at J, with 14 bases between. The CDR3 has 15 amino acids. From germline, CDR1 is SGHAT and CDR2 FQNNGV. The CDR3 region is CASSWGSAYSYEQYF. CDR3 coding DNA: TGTGCCAGCAGCTGGGGTAGCGCTTATTCCTACGAGCAGTACTTC.

The rearrangement uses TRBV6-6 and TRBJ1-5, with D hard to call. The CDR3 is made up of 15 amino acids. CDR1 MNHNY and CDR2 SVGAGI come from the germline V gene (reference sequence). The V end lost 6 bases, the J end lost 0 bases, and 12 bases lay between the germline ends. The CDR3 loop is CASRVGRVSNQPQHF. The DNA for the CDR3 is TGTGCCAGCAGGGTCGGGCGAGTTAGCAATCAGCCCCAGCATTTT.

This chain links TRBV7-6 with TRBJ2-5, with D uncertain. CDR1 is SGHVS, CDR2 FNYEAQ, per germline. The CDR3 covers 12 residues. Trimming shortened V by 4 bases and J by 4 bases, and 7 bases separated the two germline ends. The CDR3 is CASSWSGETQYF. In DNA form, the CDR3 reads TGTGCCAGCAGCTGGAGTGGAGAGACCCAGTACTTC. The variable domain in full, with the rest retrieved from reference TRBV7-6 and TRBJ2-5, is GAGVSQSPRYKVTKRGQDVALRCDPISGHVSLYWYRQALGQGPEFLTYFNYEAQQDKSGLPNDRFSAERPEGSISTLTIQRTEQRDSAMYRCASSWSGETQYFGPGTRLLVL.

J is TRBJ1-1 and V is TRBV30; D gene ambiguous. The CDR3 consists of 15 residues. Trimming removed 2 bases at V and 0 bases at J, with 13 bases between. CDR1 GTSNPN and CDR2 SVGIG come from the germline V gene (reference sequence). DNA of the CDR3: TGTGCCTGGAGTCCTTTGGACGGATTGAACACTGAAGCTTTCTTT. Translation gives CAWSPLDGLNTEAFF.

The chain is built from TRBV6-5 and TRBJ2-1, with D hard to call. Germline CDR1 and CDR2: MNHEY and SVGAGI. The CDR3 is 14 residues long. V was clipped by 6 bases and J by 10 bases, with 19 bases between them. The CDR3 DNA sequence: TGTGCCAGCAGGGCCATGGCGGAGTTCGACGAGCAGTTCTTC. As protein: CASRAMAEFDEQFF.

This chain connects TRBV4-3 to TRBJ2-3, with D possibly being TRBD1 or TRBD2 (7 bases each). The CDR3 totals 15 residues. Trimming removed 3 bases at V and 0 bases at J, with 10 bases between. The V gene's germline CDR1 is LGHNA and CDR2 YSLEER. DNA for the CDR3: TGCGCCAGCAGCCACAGGGGGGGGAGCACAGATACGCAGTATTTT. Amino acid sequence: CASSHRGGSTDTQYF.

This clone occurred once. V and J are TRBV19 and TRBJ2-7; the match to TRBD2 covers 10 bases. V lost 11 bases to trimming and J lost 1 base; unmatched junction nucleotides: 8. The germline gives CDR1 LNHDA, CDR2 SQIVND (reference sequence). This CDR3 comprises 14 residues. CDR3 bases: TGTGCCGCGGCCCCGGGACTAGCGTCCTACGAGCAGTACTTC. As protein: CAAAPGLASYEQYF.